This T cell receptor beta chain was documented in a study of T cell responses to AZD1222 COVID-19 vaccine. Study conclusions and caveats: Nearly half of unique spike-specific TCRs reportedly avoided B.1.351 and B.1.1.7 mutated regions. Distributed over spike, vaccine-associated CD4 TCRs predominated at 160-218 and 743-854.

This clone was detected only once. The antigen is unknown. The method was immunoSEQ multiplex PCR; TCRdb's version includes in-frame clones alone and lacks a portion of them. The table shows 100,000 or so clones, with about 90% occurring only once. The sequence was obtained from an adult in good health. The sample was peripheral blood, taken on day 0 of AZD1222 vaccination.

The CDR3 is CASSFGGGTILQETQYF. In DNA form, the CDR3 reads TGTGCCAGCAGCTTTGGGGGAGGGACAATACTACAAGAGACCCAGTACTTC. The rearrangement uses TRBV11-2 and TRBJ2-5; tentative D call: TRBD2 (7 bases). The CDR3 sequence is 17 residues long. With 3 bases removed from V and 2 bases from J, the gap between germline ends came to 19 bases. Per the germline V gene, CDR1 is SGHAT and CDR2 is FQNNGV.